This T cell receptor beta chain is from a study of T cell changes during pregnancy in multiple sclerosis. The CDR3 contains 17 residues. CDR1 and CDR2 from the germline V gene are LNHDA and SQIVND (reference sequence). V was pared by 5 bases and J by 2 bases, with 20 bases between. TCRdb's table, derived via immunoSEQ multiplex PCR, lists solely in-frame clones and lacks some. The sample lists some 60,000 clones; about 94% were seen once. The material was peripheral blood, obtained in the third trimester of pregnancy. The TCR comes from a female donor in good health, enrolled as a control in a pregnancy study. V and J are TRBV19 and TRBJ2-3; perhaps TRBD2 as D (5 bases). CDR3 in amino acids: CASSPRGPRRSTDTQYF. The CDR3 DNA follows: TGTGCCAGTAGTCCCCGCGGGCCCCGGAGGTCCACAGATACGCAGTATTTT.